Reported below is one T cell receptor (beta chain). Each sample came from a Caucasian adult donor living in Nashville, Tennessee. The trim removed 5 bases at V and 3 bases at J, leaving 1 base unmatched. CDR1 WSHSY and CDR2 SAAADI come from the germline V gene. The CDR3 runs 13 residues. The source of the sample is a study of shared clonotypes between healthy human individuals. The assay ran at deep level. Each PCR replicate run on unsorted PBMC took in 300 to 350 ng DNA, 25,000 to 30,000 T cell genomes. Unsorted PBMC DNA was sequenced on ten immunoSEQ deep assay plates. TCRdb's copy holds only in-frame clones and misses some; the assay was immunoSEQ multiplex PCR. The sample yields about 510,000 clones, roughly 85% seen once.

Sequencing was carried out using PBMCs. The receptor was derived from a woman between 40 and 55 years old in good health. Some clones in this sample may be carry-over from other donors' samples. This chain connects TRBV10-2 to TRBJ2-5; 9 bases align to TRBD1. Here the CDR3 reads CASSRQGEETQYF. CDR3 sequence (DNA): TGCGCCAGCAGTCGACAGGGGGAAGAGACCCAGTACTTC.